This T cell receptor (beta chain) was profiled in a study of graft-versus-host responses after intestinal transplantation. Across the whole study: Recipients underwent multivisceral, liver-intestinal, or isolated intestinal transplants. Anti-thymocyte globulin induction was given to all recipients, followed by tacrolimus and steroids for 2 to 3 years.

Labeling with CFSE marked around 200,000 responder cells, which were plated with around 200,000 irradiated, violet-dye-labeled stimulator cells. Only in-frame clones appear in the TCRdb table, and some are missing; sequencing was by immunoSEQ multiplex PCR. The sample yields approximately 23,000 clones, around 43% seen once. This CDR3 has 13 amino acids. Germline V gene lookup returns CDR1 SGHDT and CDR2 YYEEEE. V was pared by 0 bases and J by 5 bases, with 8 bases between. This receptor was obtained from a human patient who was an organ donor for intestinal transplantation. The source was alloreactive CD8+ T cells from a mixed lymphocyte reaction culture, collected before transplantation. The subset: CFSE-low proliferating T cells sorted from roughly 6-day pre-transplant mixed lymphocyte reaction (GvH or HvG direction). This chain uses TRBV5-6 with TRBJ1-2; no firm D call. CDR3 sequence reads: CASSLDISYGYTF. The CDR3, as DNA: TGTGCCAGCAGCTTGGACATTAGTTATGGCTACACCTTC.